A selection of T cell receptor beta chains follows, all from one sample in a study of T-cell reconstitution after alpha-beta-depleted transplantation in children. TCRdb reprocessed the PCR reads via MiXCR and lists one record per CDR3 protein. The data contain around 450,000 distinct CDR3 sequences, approximately 10% of them singletons. The sequenced sample was PBMCs, obtained before TCRalphabeta/CD19-depleted stem cell transplant. These receptors came from a child under 10 years old with inherited bone marrow failure, due to receive a stem cell transplant. Each CDR3 is given with its conserved first and last residue. Each record gives: V gene, J gene, CDR3 protein.

v_gene: TRBV18
j_gene: TRBJ1-1
CDR3aa: CASSPRAKGQNTEAFF

v_gene: TRBV21-1
j_gene: TRBJ1-6
CDR3aa: CASSARTGESYNSPLHF

v_gene: TRBV21-1
j_gene: TRBJ1-1
CDR3aa: CASSKQRRNTEAFF

v_gene: TRBV10-3
j_gene: TRBJ2-3
CDR3aa: CAIRGLAGTDTQYF

v_gene: TRBV28
j_gene: TRBJ2-7
CDR3aa: CASSLAGPLPEQYF

v_gene: TRBV4-1
j_gene: TRBJ2-1
CDR3aa: CASSQDTRQDEQFF

v_gene: TRBV10-3
j_gene: TRBJ1-1
CDR3aa: CAIRVGTEAFF

v_gene: TRBV19
j_gene: TRBJ2-1
CDR3aa: CASSMEQGSDEQFF

v_gene: TRBV12-3/TRBV12-4
j_gene: TRBJ2-7
CDR3aa: CASSSAPHSGSFYEQYF

v_gene: TRBV20-1
j_gene: TRBJ2-1
CDR3aa: CSAGRGSGDNEQFF

v_gene: TRBV12-3/TRBV12-4
j_gene: TRBJ2-7
CDR3aa: CASRGTSGRSYEQYF

v_gene: TRBV20-1
j_gene: TRBJ2-5
CDR3aa: CSATDRVRQETQYF

v_gene: TRBV12-3/TRBV12-4
j_gene: TRBJ2-1
CDR3aa: CASSKLAGRSNEQFF